This T cell receptor beta chain was identified during a study of identical twins. The V end was cut by 1 base, the J end by 0 bases, with 4 bases between. CDR3 length: 15 amino acids. Template switching supplied a universal primer site; unique molecular identifiers were carried on the cDNA. TCRdb re-analysed the 5' RACE reads in MiXCR, keeping a single row per CDR3 protein. The sample lists 230,000 or so distinct CDR3 sequences, about 8.9% occurring once. In its sample, this clonotype was seen many times. The data also belong to a second study, concerning yellow fever vaccine responses in identical twins.

The chain recombines TRBV12-3 or TRBV12-4 with TRBJ2-6; D gene ambiguous. This receptor was taken from a woman aged 18-30 years in good health. Sample: CD8+ T cells sorted from blood. CDR3 protein: CASSLVGSGANVLTF. Here the CDR3 DNA reads TGTGCCAGCAGTTTAGTGGGCTCTGGGGCCAACGTCCTGACTTTC.